In this sample, the clone carrying this T cell receptor beta chain turned up once. The antigen remains unidentified. The ends were cut back, 3 bases at V and 3 bases at J, with 17 bases in the middle. The CDR3 has 17 amino acids. Germline CDR1 SEHNR, CDR2 FQNEAQ (reference sequence). Clones were sequenced by immunoSEQ multiplex PCR, and TCRdb holds only the in-frame ones, with some missing. This table holds 35,000 to 50,000 clones, roughly 90% found once. The data were obtained in a study of memory CD8 T cells in hepatitis C reinfection. Time point specified: peak reinfection, 3 to 8 weeks after reinfection detection. No in vitro expansion preceded TCR sequencing of the sorted cells. General study findings and limits: Only a handful of donors prevented definitive conclusions about public clonotypes.

The receptor was derived from a man in his late teens or twenties with hepatitis C virus infection. The rearrangement links TRBV7-9 to TRBJ1-4; tentative D call: TRBD1 (5 bases). The sequencing input was naive CD8+ T cells sorted from blood. CDR3 bases: TGTGCCAGCAGCTTGGTAGGGTTGGGACTCCCTAATGAAAAACTGTTTTTT. It encodes CASSLVGLGLPNEKLFF.